Below, one TCR beta chain is given with its context. What it binds is unknown. These data originate in a study of shared clonotypes between healthy human individuals. Study-level background: Each donor contributed plates that comprised three CD4 naive, three CD4 memory, two CD8 naive and one CD8 memory.

Using immunoSEQ multiplex PCR, the repertoire was profiled, and TCRdb retains in-frame clones only, with some absent. The table shows more than 400,000 clones, with 96% occurring only once. V lost 4 bases, J lost 5 bases, and 8 bases stayed unmatched. Per the germline V gene, CDR1 is SGHNT and CDR2 is YYREEE (reference sequence). The CDR3 consists of 15 residues. The study's findings and limits: Compared with clonotypes that all four donors shared, non-shared clonotypes had lower generation probabilities. Incompleteness in sorted-subset sequencing, despite large depth, was shown by rarefaction.

Everyone who donated was a Caucasian adult who lived in Nashville, Tennessee. Material for sequencing was naive CD4+ T cells sorted from blood. Subset defined: CD45RA+ positively selected. The clonotype comes from a woman under 40 in good health. The rearrangement links TRBV5-4 to TRBJ2-7; TRBD2 agrees at 11 bases. The CDR3 is CASSQTSGSFDEQYF. In nucleotides, the CDR3 is TGTGCCAGCAGCCAAACTAGCGGGAGTTTCGACGAGCAGTACTTC.